The T cell receptor (gamma chain) under discussion was sequenced for a study of intestinal T cells in coeliac disease. Each case's genomic DNA was extracted from ten roughly 5.2-µm formalin-fixed paraffin-embedded scrolls. Findings of the study overall: Splitting by age did not yield significant classification despite group age differences. TRG-based classification had a reported leave-one-out accuracy of about 90%. FFPE-derived DNA was relatively degraded, likely losing some TCR sequences.

LymphoTrack primers amplified TRG sequences from approximately 0.2 ug of biopsy DNA. TCRdb re-called clones from the multiplex PCR reads using CATT. The data contain about 330 gamma-chain clones, 45% to 70% of them singletons. With 5 bases clipped from V and 2 bases from J, the junction kept 9 bases outside the gene matches. CDR1 and CDR2 from the germline V gene are EGSNGY and YDSYNSKV. This CDR3 is 14 amino acids long. Regarding this clone: Its target is unknown.

This clonotype originated in a human donor who served as a control with a normal duodenal biopsy, not a healthy volunteer. Sequenced: a duodenal biopsy. The chain employs TRGV2 and TRGJ1 or TRGJ2. CDR3 coding DNA: TGTGCCACCTGGGGACCAGGCCATTATTATAAGAAACTCTTT. Protein product: CATWGPGHYYKKLF.